The 25 T cell receptor beta chains below were found in one sample sequenced in a study of early T cells in non-severe SARS-CoV-2 infection. TCRdb passed the 5' RACE reads through MiXCR, listing each CDR3 protein once. The sample comprises approximately 60,000 distinct CDR3 sequences, 12% of which are singletons, and 1.1% to 1.5% rests with the top ten. Sequencing was carried out using whole blood. Receptor source: an adult who was a healthcare worker with PCR-confirmed SARS-CoV-2 infection or an uninfected control (not recorded which).

About this clonotype: A much larger clone sits a single nucleotide away, making a read error possible. V and J are TRBV18 and TRBJ2-7; a possible D gene is TRBD1 (6 bases). Germline CDR1 and CDR2: KGHSH and LQKENI. The ends were cut back, 3 bases at V and 8 bases at J, with 29 bases in the middle. This CDR3 comprises 18 residues. The CDR3 spells CASSPIAPTGLRPEKQYF. The CDR3 DNA is TGTGCCAGCTCACCGATCGCCCCGACAGGCCTACGCCCGGAAAAGCAGTACTTC.

This rearrangement joins TRBV14 to TRBJ2-1, with unresolved D. The germline gives CDR1 SGHDN, CDR2 FVKESK. The CDR3 extends over 17 amino acids. The V end was cut by 0 bases, the J end by 6 bases, with 18 bases between. Written as DNA, the CDR3 is TGTGCCAGCAGCCAAGATACCCTGACTGGACCTCTCAATGAGCAGTTCTTC. Amino acids: CASSQDTLTGPLNEQFF. Complete variable domain (other parts from reference TRBV14 and TRBJ2-1): EAGVTQFPSHSVIEKGQTVTLRCDPISGHDNLYWYRRVMGKEIKFLLHFVKESKQDESGMPNNRFLAERTGGTYSTLKVQPAELEDSGVYFCASSQDTLTGPLNEQFFGPGTRLTVL.

This clonotype has just a few counts. The chain carries TRBV11-2 and TRBJ2-1, with a possible D match to TRBD1 (6 bases). Germline assignment: CDR1 SGHAT and CDR2 FQNNGV. The CDR3 runs 17 residues. V was shortened by 6 bases and J by 0 bases, with 18 bases between the two germline ends. The chain's CDR3 is CASSRGGRGRSYNEQFF. CDR3 nucleotides: TGTGCCAGCAGTCGAGGGGGAAGGGGCCGCTCCTACAATGAGCAGTTCTTC.

This clonotype has ten or more counts. V usage is TRBV12-3 or TRBV12-4 and J usage is TRBJ2-5, with 8 bases aligning to TRBD1. The length of the CDR3 is 15 residues. Unmatched junction bases numbered 7, after V lost 6 bases and J lost 1 base. CDR3 in amino acids: CASSDRDRLQETQYF. Here the CDR3 DNA reads TGTGCCAGCAGCGACCGGGACAGGCTCCAAGAGACCCAGTACTTC.

The CDR3 spells CASSQGGHNEQFF. The CDR3 DNA reads TGCGCCAGCAGCCAAGGTGGCCACAATGAGCAGTTCTTC. V is TRBV4-3 and J is TRBJ2-1; D is unresolved. Germline V lookup: CDR1 LGHNA, CDR2 YSLEER. V was trimmed by 1 base and J by 5 bases, leaving 6 bases between them. The length of the CDR3 is 13 residues.

This clonotype was found many times. V usage is TRBV4-1 and J usage is TRBJ2-5; D is uncertain. Trimming cost V 0 bases and J 8 bases, with 10 bases left between them. Germline CDR1 is MGHRA and CDR2 is YSYEKL. The CDR3 has 13 amino acids. For the CDR3, the DNA is TGCGCCAGCAGCCAAGAAGGGATGGATACCCAGTACTTC. Translation gives CASSQEGMDTQYF.

This clonotype was counted between two and nine times. A read error may account for a junction end that differs from germline. V usage is TRBV27 and J usage is TRBJ2-7, with 10 bases aligning to TRBD2. The germline V gene encodes CDR1 MNHEY and CDR2 SMNVEV (reference sequence). There are 14 residues in the CDR3. The CDR3 nucleotides read TGTGCCAGCAGCGGACTAGCGGATCACTACGCGCAGTACTTC. It encodes CASSGLADHYAQYF.

The V gene is TRBV5-8, the J gene TRBJ1-4; D is uncertain. In germline, CDR1 is SGHTS, CDR2 YDEGEE. V was pared by 3 bases and J by 8 bases, with 14 bases between. The CDR3 totals 14 residues. The CDR3 protein is CASSSQPSDEKLFF. For the CDR3, the DNA is TGTGCCAGCAGCTCCCAACCCTCGGACGAAAAACTGTTTTTT. Supplemented by reference TRBV5-8 and TRBJ1-4, the full variable domain reads EAGVTQSPTHLIKTRGQQATLRCSPISGHTSVYWYQQALGLGLQFLLWYDEGEERNRGNFPPRFSGRQFPNYSSELNVNALELEDSALYLCASSSQPSDEKLFFGSGTQLSVL.

This clonotype was seen repeatedly, ten times or more. The V and J genes are TRBV5-4 and TRBJ1-2; no firm D call. This CDR3 is built from 13 residues. CDR1 is SGHNT, CDR2 YYREEE, per germline (reference sequence). Trimming cost V 1 base and J 3 bases, with 7 bases left between them. CDR3 loop: CASSLNRDYGYTF. In nucleotides, the CDR3 is TGTGCCAGCAGCTTGAACAGAGACTATGGCTACACCTTC. The full variable domain, rest sourced from reference TRBV5-4 and TRBJ1-2, is ETGVTQSPTHLIKTRGQQVTLRCSSQSGHNTVSWYQQALGQGPQFIFQYYREEENGRGNFPPRFSGLQFPNYSSELNVNALELDDSALYLCASSLNRDYGYTFGSGTRLTVV.

This chain joins TRBV7-8 and TRBJ2-2; D is tentatively TRBD1 or TRBD2 (5 bases each). V was pared by 3 bases and J by 1 base, with 9 bases between. CDR1 is SGHVS, CDR2 FQNEAQ, per germline. The CDR3 consists of 15 residues. CDR3 protein: CASSFRGRNTGELFF. CDR3 DNA: TGTGCCAGCAGCTTCCGGGGACGGAACACCGGGGAGCTGTTTTTT.

This clonotype was recorded a few times. The V and J genes are TRBV20-1 and TRBJ1-5; TRBD1 matches 9 bases. CDR3 size: 17 residues. Germline values: CDR1 DFQATT, CDR2 SNEGSKA (reference sequence). With V trimmed by 5 bases and J by 2 bases, 13 bases remained unmatched. CDR3 nucleotides: TGCAGTGCTTCAAGCTCCGGGACAGGGCACGGCAATCAGCCCCAGCATTTT. This codes for CSASSSGTGHGNQPQHF.

This clonotype came up a few times. The V call is TRBV18, the J call TRBJ1-1, with D unresolved. Trimming left V 6 bases short and J 11 bases short, with 19 bases between. Germline V gives CDR1 KGHSH, CDR2 LQKENI. This CDR3 has 13 amino acids. CDR3 nucleotide sequence: TGTGCCAGCTCTGCCCCCGAACGGGCTCGGGCTTTCTTT. Protein sequence: CASSAPERARAFF.

The chain is built from TRBV5-1 and TRBJ2-6, with D tentatively TRBD1 (6 bases). Trimming left V 2 bases short and J 2 bases short, with 8 bases between. Germline V gives CDR1 SGHRS, CDR2 YFSETQ. This CDR3 comprises 15 residues. CDR3 amino acids: CASSFSGAGANVLTF. DNA for the CDR3: TGCGCCAGCAGCTTTTCAGGGGCTGGGGCCAACGTCCTGACTTTC.

This clonotype has only a few counts. The CDR3 DNA reads TGTGCCAGCAGTGAAGCGGGGAGACAGGGGCGCATGAACACTGAAGCTTTCTTT. As protein: CASSEAGRQGRMNTEAFF. The chain joins TRBV6-1 to TRBJ1-1; 8 bases line up with TRBD1. Germline CDR1 is MNHNS and CDR2 is SASEGT. The CDR3 has 18 amino acids. Losses at the gene ends were 0 bases for V and 0 bases for J; bases not matched to a gene: 9.

Only one count was recorded for this clonotype. This chain uses TRBV12-3 or TRBV12-4 with TRBJ2-7, with D tentatively TRBD1 (5 bases). The CDR3 loop spans 13 amino acids. V was clipped by 6 bases and J by 2 bases, with 11 bases between them. CDR3 nucleotide sequence: TGTGCCAGCAGCAGGGTGAGGACCTACGAGCAGTACTTC. Translation gives CASSRVRTYEQYF.

The V and J genes are TRBV10-3 and TRBJ2-5, with 7 positions matching TRBD1. This CDR3 has 15 amino acids. The germline gives CDR1 ENHRY, CDR2 SYGVKD. Trimming at V came to 5 bases and at J to 2 bases, leaving 8 bases not matched to a gene. CDR3 amino acids: CAISFRSGQQETQYF. In DNA, the CDR3 is TGTGCCATCAGTTTTAGGTCGGGACAGCAAGAGACCCAGTACTTC.

In its sample, this clonotype was seen many times. The genes are TRBV11-2 and TRBJ2-1, with D possibly TRBD2 on 6 matching bases. Germline CDR1 SGHAT, CDR2 FQNNGV. Trimming removed 5 bases at V and 6 bases at J, with 14 bases between. CDR3 length: 14 amino acids. CDR3: CASSVDGGANEQFF. The CDR3 DNA reads as TGTGCCAGCAGCGTTGACGGGGGAGCCAATGAGCAGTTCTTC.

The chain employs TRBV6-6 and TRBJ1-2; 7 positions match TRBD1. V lost 10 bases and J lost 10; bases outside the gene matches: 9. The germline CDR1 and CDR2 sequences are MNHNY and SVGAGI (reference sequence). The CDR3 contains 11 residues. This chain's CDR3 is CANRQGVLYTF. The CDR3 DNA is TGTGCCAACAGACAGGGCGTGCTCTACACCTTC.

This clonotype has a count of ten or more. The chain is built from TRBV6-6 and TRBJ1-4, with 9 bases aligning to TRBD1. This CDR3 is built from 17 residues. CDR1 and CDR2 from the germline V gene are MNHNY and SVGAGI (reference sequence). The ends lost 6 bases at V and 0 bases at J; junction bases unmatched: 8. The CDR3 reads CASSPDRGKATNEKLFF. In DNA form, the CDR3 reads TGTGCCAGCAGCCCCGACAGGGGGAAAGCAACTAATGAAAAACTGTTTTTT.

The chain recombines TRBV7-2 with TRBJ1-2; 7 bases are a match to TRBD1. The CDR3 has 15 amino acids. The germline V gene has CDR1 SGHTA and CDR2 FQGNSA. Germline trimming cut 8 bases from V and 3 bases from J; bases unmatched to any gene: 12. Here the CDR3 DNA reads TGTGCCAGCCGACAGGGCCCTGGGATCTACTATGGCTACACCTTC. It yields the protein CASRQGPGIYYGYTF. The whole variable domain, filled in from reference TRBV7-2 and TRBJ1-2, reads GAGVSQSPSNKVTEKGKDVELRCDPISGHTALYWYRQSLGQGLEFLIYFQGNSAPDKSGLPSDRFSAERTGGSVSTLTIQRTQQEDSAVYLCASRQGPGIYYGYTFGSGTRLTVV.

DNA for the CDR3: TGTGCCAGCAGTGAGGACACCACCGGGGAGCTGTTTTTT. Protein: CASSEDTTGELFF. The chain joins TRBV2 to TRBJ2-2; D might be TRBD1 (5 bases). The CDR3 extends over 13 amino acids. The V gene's germline CDR1 is SNHLY and CDR2 FYNNEI. V lost 3 bases, J lost 4 bases, and 6 bases lay in between.

The chain employs TRBV12-3 or TRBV12-4 and TRBJ2-5, with 15 positions matching TRBD2. The ends lost 5 bases at V and 0 bases at J; junction bases unmatched: 10. The CDR3 extends over 19 amino acids. The CDR3 sequence: CASSPGTSGGTTYQETQYF. The CDR3, as DNA: TGTGCCAGCAGTCCTGGGACTAGCGGGGGGACTACGTACCAAGAGACCCAGTACTTC.

This chain connects TRBV5-4 to TRBJ2-1; D not certain. Trimming left V 0 bases short and J 5 bases short, with 6 bases between. The V gene's germline CDR1 is SGHNT and CDR2 YYREEE (reference sequence). CDR3 size: 13 residues. CDR3 sequence (DNA): TGTGCCAGCAGCTTGGTGCAGAACAATGAGCAGTTCTTC. Translated: CASSLVQNNEQFF. Filled out from reference TRBV5-4 and TRBJ2-1, the complete variable domain reads ETGVTQSPTHLIKTRGQQVTLRCSSQSGHNTVSWYQQALGQGPQFIFQYYREEENGRGNFPPRFSGLQFPNYSSELNVNALELDDSALYLCASSLVQNNEQFFGPGTRLTVL.

This clonotype appeared many times. V gene TRBV20-1 combines with J gene TRBJ2-3, with 15 bases that match TRBD2. The CDR3 spans 20 residues. The trim removed 0 bases at V and 5 bases at J, leaving 15 bases unmatched. The germline V gene has CDR1 DFQATT and CDR2 SNEGSKA (reference sequence). The CDR3 sequence is CSARDPGPFPGLAGGDTQYF. CDR3 nucleotides: TGCAGTGCTAGAGATCCCGGACCGTTCCCGGGACTAGCGGGGGGAGATACGCAGTATTTT.

The genes are TRBV9 and TRBJ2-3; the match to TRBD2 covers 11 bases. The CDR3 is 16 amino acids. V was pared by 4 bases and J by 2 bases, with 6 bases of the junction left unmatched. CDR1 and CDR2 from the germline V gene are SGDLS and YYNGEE. This CDR3 reads CASSRTLAGDTDTQYF. Written as DNA, the CDR3 is TGTGCCAGCAGCCGCACACTAGCGGGGGACACAGATACGCAGTATTTT.